This T cell receptor (beta chain) was documented in a study of neurological immune-mediated disorders. General observations from the study: The multiple sclerosis repertoire cluster showed no association with any clinical or MRI feature. The authors stated that larger cohorts are needed. HTLV-1-associated myelopathy led in TCR clonal expansion, while multiple sclerosis ranked lowest, below healthy controls.

The authors made cDNA by 5'RACE with 10-nucleotide random UMIs. MiXCR was run by TCRdb on the 5' RACE reads, yielding one entry per CDR3 protein. The table includes roughly 60,000 distinct CDR3 sequences, approximately 3.5% detected once. For the unsorted libraries, 2 million PBMCs stored at -80 C served as input. Germline V gene sequence: CDR1 MDHEN, CDR2 SYDVKM. The CDR3 length is 16 residues. V dropped 6 bases and J dropped 0 bases, with 16 bases sitting between them. In its sample, this clonotype was seen many times. The antigen remains unidentified. This TCR was recovered from a woman younger than 45 with multiple sclerosis. Source material: PBMCs. The chain links TRBV28 to TRBJ2-3; D is possibly TRBD1 (6 bases). The CDR3: CASRKGGTPSTDTQYF. The CDR3 nucleotides are TGTGCCAGCAGAAAAGGGGGAACCCCTAGCACAGATACGCAGTATTTT.